This is a list of T cell receptor beta chains from one sample in a study of blood T cells in healthy people across ages. TCRdb passed the 5' RACE reads through MiXCR, listing each CDR3 protein once. The sample has fewer than 700,000 distinct CDR3 sequences; less than 45% are singletons. Sequencing was carried out using blood. The source is a man of 80 years or more in good health. The CDR3 runs from the conserved cysteine through the conserved F or W. Each record gives: CDR3 protein, CDR3 DNA, J gene, clone size, V gene, D gene. The D gene is left open where the match is weak. Not every row has a clone size; where given, it reads once, few, many or a size class.

CASTQFTDTQYF,TGTGCCAGCACCCAATTTACAGATACGCAGTATTTT,TRBJ2-3,few,TRBV11-2,NA
CSLRDPQETQYF,TGCAGTTTGCGGGATCCTCAAGAGACCCAGTACTTC,TRBJ2-5,NA,TRBV20-1,NA
CASSQGRVGGSRNEQFF,TGTGCCAGCAGCCAGGGGAGGGTTGGCGGGAGCCGGAATGAGCAGTTCTTC,TRBJ2-1,many,TRBV14,TRBD2
CASSQDRSGRRETQYF,TGCGCCAGCAGCCAAGATCGATCGGGGCGTAGGGAGACCCAGTACTTC,TRBJ2-5,NA,TRBV4-3,NA
CSARDQPGVNTGELFF,TGCAGTGCTAGAGATCAGCCGGGAGTGAACACCGGGGAGCTGTTTTTT,TRBJ2-2,NA,TRBV20-1,NA
CASTKSGKSYEQYF,TGTGCCAGCACCAAAAGCGGGAAGTCCTACGAGCAGTACTTC,TRBJ2-7,few,TRBV6-2/TRBV6-3,TRBD2
CASSLDSTNEKLFF,TGCGCCAGCAGTTTGGACAGTACTAATGAAAAACTGTTTTTT,TRBJ1-4,many,TRBV5-1,NA
CASRRTGYPDTQYF,TGTGCCAGCAGAAGGACAGGGTACCCAGATACGCAGTATTTT,TRBJ2-3,few,TRBV6-4,TRBD1
CASTLSGSDNEQYF,TGTGCCAGCACCCTAAGCGGGAGTGACAACGAGCAGTACTTC,TRBJ2-7,NA,TRBV6-2/TRBV6-3,TRBD2
CASSLHPLGANVLTF,TGTGCCAGCAGTTTACACCCTCTTGGGGCCAACGTCCTGACTTTC,TRBJ2-6,NA,TRBV12-3/TRBV12-4,NA
CSTGQVGYGYTF,TGCAGTACAGGACAGGTTGGGTATGGCTACACCTTC,TRBJ1-2,few,TRBV20-1,TRBD1
CASSLVGWSSPLHF,TGTGCCAGCAGCTTAGTAGGGTGGAGTTCACCCCTCCACTTT,TRBJ1-6,NA,TRBV7-2,NA
CASSKSASGSSEQYF,TGTGCCAGCAGCAAGAGTGCTAGCGGGAGTAGCGAGCAGTACTTC,TRBJ2-7,NA,TRBV7-9,TRBD2
CASSQTENTGELFF,TGCGCCAGCAGCCAGACAGAGAACACCGGGGAGCTGTTTTTT,TRBJ2-2,NA,TRBV4-3,NA
CASSPRQGRSAGTQYF,TGTGCCAGCAGCCCCCGCCAGGGTCGCAGCGCAGGTACGCAGTATTTT,TRBJ2-3,NA,TRBV7-2,NA
CSAMTSGTTGELFF,TGCAGTGCTATGACTAGCGGGACCACCGGGGAGCTGTTTTTT,TRBJ2-2,NA,TRBV20-1,TRBD2
CSATQGREFF,TGCAGTGCTACACAGGGACGGGAGTTCTTC,TRBJ2-1,once,TRBV20-1,NA
CASSSGGGRGSYNEQFF,TGCGCCAGCAGCTCTGGAGGAGGACGGGGTTCCTACAATGAGCAGTTCTTC,TRBJ2-1,few,TRBV5-1,NA
CASSFNGNEQYF,TGTGCCAGCAGCTTCAACGGGAACGAGCAGTACTTC,TRBJ2-7,NA,TRBV7-9,NA
CASSPGTGERYEQYF,TGCGCCAGCAGCCCTGGGACAGGGGAAAGATACGAGCAGTACTTC,TRBJ2-7,NA,TRBV5-1,TRBD1
CSVEESRQMNTEAFF,TGCAGCGTTGAAGAATCTCGACAGATGAACACTGAAGCTTTCTTT,TRBJ1-1,few,TRBV29-1,NA